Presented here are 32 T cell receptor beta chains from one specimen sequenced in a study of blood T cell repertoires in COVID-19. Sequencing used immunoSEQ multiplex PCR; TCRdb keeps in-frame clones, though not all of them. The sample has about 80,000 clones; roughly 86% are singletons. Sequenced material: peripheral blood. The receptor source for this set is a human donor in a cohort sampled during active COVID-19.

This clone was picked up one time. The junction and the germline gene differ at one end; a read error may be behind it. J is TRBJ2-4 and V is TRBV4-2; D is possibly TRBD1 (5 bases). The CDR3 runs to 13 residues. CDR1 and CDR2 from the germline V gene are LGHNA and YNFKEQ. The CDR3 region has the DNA TGTGCGACGGCGTTAGGGGCCAATAACATTCAGTACTTC. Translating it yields CATALGANNIQYF.

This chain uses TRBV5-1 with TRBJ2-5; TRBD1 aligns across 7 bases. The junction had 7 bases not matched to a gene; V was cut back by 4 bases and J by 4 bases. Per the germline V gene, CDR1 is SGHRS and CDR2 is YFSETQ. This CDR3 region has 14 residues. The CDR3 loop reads CASSPGQAGETQYF. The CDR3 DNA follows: TGCGCCAGCAGCCCAGGACAGGCTGGAGAGACCCAGTACTTC. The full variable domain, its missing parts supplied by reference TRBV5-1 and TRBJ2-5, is KAGVTQTPRYLIKTRGQQVTLSCSPISGHRSVSWYQQTPGQGLQFLFEYFSETQRNKGNFPGRFSGRQFSNSRSEMNVSTLELGDSALYLCASSPGQAGETQYFGPGTRLLVL.

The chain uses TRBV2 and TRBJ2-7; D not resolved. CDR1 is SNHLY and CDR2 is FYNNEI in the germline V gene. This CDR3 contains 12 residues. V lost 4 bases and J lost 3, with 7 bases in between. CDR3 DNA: TGTGCCAGCAGTGGGCAAATCTACGAGCAGTACTTC. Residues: CASSGQIYEQYF.

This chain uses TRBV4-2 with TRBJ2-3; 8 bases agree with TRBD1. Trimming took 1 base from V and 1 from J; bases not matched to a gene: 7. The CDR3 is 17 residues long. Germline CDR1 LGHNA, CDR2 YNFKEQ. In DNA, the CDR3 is TGTGCCAGCAGCCAAGCCCAGGGGGCCGCTGGCACAGATACGCAGTATTTT. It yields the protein CASSQAQGAAGTDTQYF.

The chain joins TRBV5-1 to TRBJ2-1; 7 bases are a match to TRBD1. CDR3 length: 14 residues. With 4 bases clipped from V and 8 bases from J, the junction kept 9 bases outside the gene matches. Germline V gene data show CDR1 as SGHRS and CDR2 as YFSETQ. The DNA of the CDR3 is TGCGCCAGCAGCAGAGTAGGGACAGATGATGAGCAGTTCTTC. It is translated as CASSRVGTDDEQFF. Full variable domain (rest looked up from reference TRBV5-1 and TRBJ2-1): KAGVTQTPRYLIKTRGQQVTLSCSPISGHRSVSWYQQTPGQGLQFLFEYFSETQRNKGNFPGRFSGRQFSNSRSEMNVSTLELGDSALYLCASSRVGTDDEQFFGPGTRLTVL.

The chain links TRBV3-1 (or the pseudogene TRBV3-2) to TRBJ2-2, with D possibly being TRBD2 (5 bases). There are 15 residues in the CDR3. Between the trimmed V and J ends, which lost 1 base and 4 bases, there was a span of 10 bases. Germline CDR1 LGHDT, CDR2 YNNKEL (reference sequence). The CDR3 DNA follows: TGTGCCAGCAGCCAAGCATACCGGGGCACCGGGGAGCTGTTTTTT. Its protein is CASSQAYRGTGELFF.

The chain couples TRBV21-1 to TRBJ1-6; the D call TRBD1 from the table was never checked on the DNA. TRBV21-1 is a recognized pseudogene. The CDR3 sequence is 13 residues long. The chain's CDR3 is CASSNWTPSPLHF. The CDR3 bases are TGTGCCAGCAGCAACTGGACACCATCACCCCTCCACTTT.

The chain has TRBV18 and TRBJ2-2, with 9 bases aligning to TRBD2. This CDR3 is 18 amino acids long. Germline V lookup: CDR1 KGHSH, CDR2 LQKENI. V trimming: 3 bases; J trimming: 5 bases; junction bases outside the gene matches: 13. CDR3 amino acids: CASSPLRTSVVWTGELFF. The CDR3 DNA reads TGTGCCAGCTCACCGCTAAGGACTAGCGTCGTATGGACCGGGGAGCTGTTTTTT.

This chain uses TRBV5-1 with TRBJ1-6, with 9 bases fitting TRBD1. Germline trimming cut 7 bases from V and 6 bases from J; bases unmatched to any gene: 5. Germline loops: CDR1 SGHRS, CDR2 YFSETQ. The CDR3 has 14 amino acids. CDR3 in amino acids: CASGLQGANSPLHF. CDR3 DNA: TGCGCCAGCGGCCTACAGGGGGCTAATTCACCCCTCCACTTT. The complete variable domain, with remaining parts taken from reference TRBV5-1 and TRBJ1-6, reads KAGVTQTPRYLIKTRGQQVTLSCSPISGHRSVSWYQQTPGQGLQFLFEYFSETQRNKGNFPGRFSGRQFSNSRSEMNVSTLELGDSALYLCASGLQGANSPLHFGNGTRLTVT.

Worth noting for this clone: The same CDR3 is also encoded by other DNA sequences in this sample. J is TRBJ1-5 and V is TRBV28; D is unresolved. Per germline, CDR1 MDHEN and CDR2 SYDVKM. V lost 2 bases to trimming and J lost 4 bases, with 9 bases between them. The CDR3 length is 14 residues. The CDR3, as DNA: TGTGCCAGCAGTTTAGTGAGGGAAAATCAGCCCCAGCATTTT. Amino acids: CASSLVRENQPQHF. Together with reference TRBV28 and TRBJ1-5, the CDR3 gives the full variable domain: DVKVTQSSRYLVKRTGEKVFLECVQDMDHENMFWYRQDPGLGLRLIYFSYDVKMKEKGDIPEGYSVSREKKERFSLILESASTNQTSMYLCASSLVRENQPQHFGDGTRLSIL.

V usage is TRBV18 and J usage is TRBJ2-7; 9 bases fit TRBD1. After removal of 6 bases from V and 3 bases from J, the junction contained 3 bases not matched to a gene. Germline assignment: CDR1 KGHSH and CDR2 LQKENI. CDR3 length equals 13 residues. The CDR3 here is CASSRDRDYEQYF. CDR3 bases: TGTGCCAGCTCGCGGGACAGGGACTACGAGCAGTACTTC.

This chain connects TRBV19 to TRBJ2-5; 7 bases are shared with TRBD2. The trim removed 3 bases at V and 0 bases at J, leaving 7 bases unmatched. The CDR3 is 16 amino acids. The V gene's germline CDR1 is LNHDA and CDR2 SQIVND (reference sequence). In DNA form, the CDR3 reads TGTGCCAGTAGTATGGGGGGGGTAACGTACCAAGAGACCCAGTACTTC. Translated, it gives CASSMGGVTYQETQYF.

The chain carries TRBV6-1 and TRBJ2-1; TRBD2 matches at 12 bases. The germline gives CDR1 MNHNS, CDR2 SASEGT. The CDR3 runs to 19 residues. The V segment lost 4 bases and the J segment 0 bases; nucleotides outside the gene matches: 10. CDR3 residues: CASSVILAGGLYSYNEQFF. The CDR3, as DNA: TGTGCCAGCAGTGTAATACTAGCGGGGGGTTTGTACTCCTACAATGAGCAGTTCTTC.

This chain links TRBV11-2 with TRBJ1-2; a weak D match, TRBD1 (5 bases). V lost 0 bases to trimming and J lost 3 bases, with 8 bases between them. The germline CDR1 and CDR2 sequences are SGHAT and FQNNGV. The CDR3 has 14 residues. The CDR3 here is CASSLELTDYGYTF. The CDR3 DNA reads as TGTGCCAGCAGCTTAGAGTTGACAGACTATGGCTACACCTTC.

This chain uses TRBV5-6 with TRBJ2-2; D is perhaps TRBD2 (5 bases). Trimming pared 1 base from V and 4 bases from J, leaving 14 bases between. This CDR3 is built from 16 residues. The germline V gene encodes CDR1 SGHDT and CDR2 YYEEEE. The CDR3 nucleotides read TGTGCCAGCAGCTTGACGGGGTCGTTGGGCACCGGGGAGCTGTTTTTT. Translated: CASSLTGSLGTGELFF.

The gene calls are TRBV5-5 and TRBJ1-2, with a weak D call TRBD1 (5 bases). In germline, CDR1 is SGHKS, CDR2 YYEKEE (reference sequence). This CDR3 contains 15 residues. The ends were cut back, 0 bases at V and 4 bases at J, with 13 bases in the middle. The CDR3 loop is CASSLDISGRYGYTF. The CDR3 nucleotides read TGTGCCAGCAGCTTGGATATCTCAGGGCGCTATGGCTACACCTTC.

Here the CDR3 DNA reads TGCAGTGCTTCTCTGTCGGAGACCCAGTACTTC. It yields the protein CSASLSETQYF. This chain uses TRBV20-1 with TRBJ2-5; D ambiguous. Between the trimmed V and J ends, which lost 5 bases and 5 bases, there was a span of 9 bases. The CDR3 is made up of 11 amino acids. Germline CDR1 and CDR2: DFQATT and SNEGSKA (reference sequence).

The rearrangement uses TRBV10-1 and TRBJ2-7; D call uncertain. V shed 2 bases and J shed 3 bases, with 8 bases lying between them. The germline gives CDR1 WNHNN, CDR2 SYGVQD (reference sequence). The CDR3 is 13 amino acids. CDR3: CASSELLYYEQYF. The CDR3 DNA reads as TGCGCCAGCAGTGAGCTACTGTACTACGAGCAGTACTTC.

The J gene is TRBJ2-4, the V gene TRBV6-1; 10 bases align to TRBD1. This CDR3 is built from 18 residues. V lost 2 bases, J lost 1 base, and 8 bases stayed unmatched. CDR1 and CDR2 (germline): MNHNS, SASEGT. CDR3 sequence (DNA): TGTGCCAGCAGTGAATGGGGCGGACAGGGGGAGGCCAAAAACATTCAGTACTTC. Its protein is CASSEWGGQGEAKNIQYF.

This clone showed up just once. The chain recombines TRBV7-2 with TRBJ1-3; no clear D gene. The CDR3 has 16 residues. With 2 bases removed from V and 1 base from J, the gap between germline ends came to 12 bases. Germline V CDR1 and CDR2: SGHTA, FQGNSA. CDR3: CASSLSGGVSGNTIYF. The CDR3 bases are TGTGCCAGCAGCTTATCGGGCGGGGTATCTGGAAACACCATATATTTT.

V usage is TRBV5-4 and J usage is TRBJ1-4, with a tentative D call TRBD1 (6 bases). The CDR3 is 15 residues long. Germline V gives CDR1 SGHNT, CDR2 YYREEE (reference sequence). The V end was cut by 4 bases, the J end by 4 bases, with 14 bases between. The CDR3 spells CASSTPDSLNEKLFF. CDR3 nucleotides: TGTGCCAGCAGCACCCCGGACAGCCTTAATGAAAAACTGTTTTTT.

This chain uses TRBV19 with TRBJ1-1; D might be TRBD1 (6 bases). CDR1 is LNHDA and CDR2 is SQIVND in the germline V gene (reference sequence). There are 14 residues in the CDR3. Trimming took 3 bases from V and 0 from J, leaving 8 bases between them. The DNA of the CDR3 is TGTGCCAGTAGTATCAGGGGTATGAACACTGAAGCTTTCTTT. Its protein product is CASSIRGMNTEAFF.

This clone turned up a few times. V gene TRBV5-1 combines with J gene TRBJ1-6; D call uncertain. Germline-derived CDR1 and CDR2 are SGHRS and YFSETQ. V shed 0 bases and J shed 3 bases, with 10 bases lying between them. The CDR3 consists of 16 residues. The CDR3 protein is CASSLGGGRYNSPLHF. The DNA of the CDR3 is TGCGCCAGCAGCTTGGGAGGAGGCCGCTATAATTCACCCCTCCACTTT.

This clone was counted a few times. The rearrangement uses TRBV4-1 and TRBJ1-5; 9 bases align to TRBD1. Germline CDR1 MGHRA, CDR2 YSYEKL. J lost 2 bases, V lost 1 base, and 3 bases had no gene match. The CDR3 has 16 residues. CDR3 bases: TGCGCCAGCAGCCAAGGGGACAGGGCCGGCAATCAGCCCCAGCATTTT. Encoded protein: CASSQGDRAGNQPQHF.

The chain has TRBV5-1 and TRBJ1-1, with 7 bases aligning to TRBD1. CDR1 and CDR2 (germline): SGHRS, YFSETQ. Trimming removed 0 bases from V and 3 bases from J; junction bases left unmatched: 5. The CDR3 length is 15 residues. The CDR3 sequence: CASSLDGTEDTEAFF. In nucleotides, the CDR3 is TGCGCCAGCAGCTTGGATGGGACAGAGGACACTGAAGCTTTCTTT.

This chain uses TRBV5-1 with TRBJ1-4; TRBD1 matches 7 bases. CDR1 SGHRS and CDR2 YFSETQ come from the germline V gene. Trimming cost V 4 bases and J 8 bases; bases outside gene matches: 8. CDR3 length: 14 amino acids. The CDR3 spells CASSPRGSGEKLFF. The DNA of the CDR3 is TGCGCCAGCAGCCCCAGGGGGAGTGGAGAAAAACTGTTTTTT.

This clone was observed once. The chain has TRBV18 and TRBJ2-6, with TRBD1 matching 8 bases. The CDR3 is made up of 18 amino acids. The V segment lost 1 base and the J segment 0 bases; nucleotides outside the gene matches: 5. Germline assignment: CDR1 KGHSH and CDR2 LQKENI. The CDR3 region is CASSPRQGAPSGANVLTF. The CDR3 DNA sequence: TGTGCCAGCTCACCACGGCAGGGGGCACCCTCTGGGGCCAACGTCCTGACTTTC.

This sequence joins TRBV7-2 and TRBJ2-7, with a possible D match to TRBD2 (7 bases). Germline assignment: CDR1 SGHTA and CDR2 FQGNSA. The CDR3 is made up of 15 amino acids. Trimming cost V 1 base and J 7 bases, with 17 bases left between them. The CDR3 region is CASSLDRSGRGEQYF. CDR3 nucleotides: TGTGCCAGCAGCTTAGATCGCAGTGGGAGGGGGGAGCAGTACTTC.

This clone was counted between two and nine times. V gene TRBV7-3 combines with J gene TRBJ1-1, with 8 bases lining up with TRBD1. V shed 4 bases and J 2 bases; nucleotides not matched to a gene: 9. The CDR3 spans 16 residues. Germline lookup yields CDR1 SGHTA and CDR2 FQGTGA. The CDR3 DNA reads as TGTGCCAGCAGCTCCCAGCCCGACAGGGGAAACACTGAAGCTTTCTTT. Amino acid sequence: CASSSQPDRGNTEAFF. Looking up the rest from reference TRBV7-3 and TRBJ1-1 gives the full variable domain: GAGVSQTPSNKVTEKGKYVELRCDPISGHTALYWYRQSLGQGPEFLIYFQGTGAADDSGLPNDRFFAVRPEGSVSTLKIQRTERGDSAVYLCASSSQPDRGNTEAFFGQGTRLTVV.

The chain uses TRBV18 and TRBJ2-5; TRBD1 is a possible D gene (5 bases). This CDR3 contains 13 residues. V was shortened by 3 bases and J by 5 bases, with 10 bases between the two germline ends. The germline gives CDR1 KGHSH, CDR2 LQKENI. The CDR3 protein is CASSPGRVETQYF. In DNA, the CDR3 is TGTGCCAGCTCACCGGGCAGGGTGGAGACCCAGTACTTC.

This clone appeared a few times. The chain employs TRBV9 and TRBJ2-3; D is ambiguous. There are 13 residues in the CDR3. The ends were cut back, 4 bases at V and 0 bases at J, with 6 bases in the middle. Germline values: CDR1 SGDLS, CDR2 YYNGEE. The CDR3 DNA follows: TGTGCCAGCAGCTACTATAGCACAGATACGCAGTATTTT. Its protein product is CASSYYSTDTQYF.

The CDR3 protein is CAARMDYGYTF. CDR3 in DNA: TGTGCAGCAAGAATGGACTATGGCTACACCTTC. The rearrangement uses TRBV28 and TRBJ1-2; D remains unclear. Germline V lookup: CDR1 MDHEN, CDR2 SYDVKM. The CDR3 covers 11 residues.